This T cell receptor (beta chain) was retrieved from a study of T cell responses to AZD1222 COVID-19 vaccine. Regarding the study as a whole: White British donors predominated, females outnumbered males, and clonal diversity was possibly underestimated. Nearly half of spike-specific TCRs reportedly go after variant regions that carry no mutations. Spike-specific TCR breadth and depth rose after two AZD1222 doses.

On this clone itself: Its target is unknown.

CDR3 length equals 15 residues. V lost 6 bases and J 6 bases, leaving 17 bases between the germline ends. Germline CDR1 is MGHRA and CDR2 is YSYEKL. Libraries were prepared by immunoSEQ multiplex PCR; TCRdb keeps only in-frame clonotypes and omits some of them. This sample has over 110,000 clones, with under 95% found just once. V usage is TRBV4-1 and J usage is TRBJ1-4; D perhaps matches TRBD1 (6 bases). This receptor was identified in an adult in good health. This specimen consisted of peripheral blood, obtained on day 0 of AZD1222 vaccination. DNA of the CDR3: TGCGCCAGCAGACTTCAGGGGTATGAGGATGAAAAACTGTTTTTT. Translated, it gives CASRLQGYEDEKLFF.